Below, one T cell receptor beta chain is given with its context. The source of the sample is a study of long-term antiretroviral therapy in people with HIV. Background on the study: First collections came about a decade before the 2015 immediate-ART recommendation.

Trimming shortened V by 0 bases and J by 1 base, and 9 bases separated the two germline ends. The germline CDR1 and CDR2 sequences are LGHNA and YNFKEQ. This CDR3 contains 15 residues. The assay, immunoSEQ v3.0, was run at survey level. Sequencing used immunoSEQ multiplex PCR; TCRdb keeps in-frame clones, though not all of them. This sample has tens of thousands of clones; 78% occur once, and the top ten carry about 9.3%. The sequence derives from a man between 18 and 29 years old with HIV. The sample here was unsorted PBMCs, taken 1.5 years before starting antiretroviral therapy. The chain combines TRBV4-2 with TRBJ1-1, with D perhaps matching TRBD1 (5 bases). CDR3 bases: TGTGCCAGCAGCCAAGATGACGGGACGAACACTGAAGCTTTCTTT. Encoded protein: CASSQDDGTNTEAFF.